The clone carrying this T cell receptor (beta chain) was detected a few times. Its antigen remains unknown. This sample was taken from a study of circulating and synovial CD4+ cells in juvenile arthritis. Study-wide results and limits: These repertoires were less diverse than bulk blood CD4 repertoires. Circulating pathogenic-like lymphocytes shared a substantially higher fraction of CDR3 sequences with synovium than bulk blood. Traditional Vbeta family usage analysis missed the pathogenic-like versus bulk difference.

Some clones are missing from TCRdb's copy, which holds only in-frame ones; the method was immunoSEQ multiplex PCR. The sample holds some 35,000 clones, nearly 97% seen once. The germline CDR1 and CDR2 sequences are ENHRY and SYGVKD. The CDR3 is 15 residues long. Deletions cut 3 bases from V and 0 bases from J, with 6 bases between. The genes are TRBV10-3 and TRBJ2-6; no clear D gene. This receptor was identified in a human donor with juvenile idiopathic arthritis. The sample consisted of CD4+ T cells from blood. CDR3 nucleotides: TGTGCCATCAGTGAAGTTAGCTCTGGGGCCAACGTCCTGACTTTC. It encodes CAISEVSSGANVLTF.